These 4 T cell receptor beta chains came from one sample sequenced in a study of OX40 agonist ivuxolimab in advanced cancers. Here immunoSEQ multiplex PCR was the method, and the copy in TCRdb shows in-frame clones only, minus some. The table has about 49,000 clones, approximately 79% seen once; the top ten hold approximately 1.6%. The sample consisted of CD4+ or CD8+ T cells sorted from blood, taken in a trial of the OX40 agonist ivuxolimab. All receptors derive from an adult with an advanced solid tumor such as melanoma, head and neck, liver or kidney cancer.

The chain carries TRBV5-6 and TRBJ2-1; 10 bases are a match to TRBD2. Germline values: CDR1 SGHDT, CDR2 YYEEEE. The CDR3 totals 19 residues. Trimming removed 5 bases from V and 0 bases from J; junction bases left unmatched: 14. The CDR3 DNA reads TGTGCCAGCAGTCTCCAGTCCGCGGGACTAGCGCGCTCCTACAATGAGCAGTTCTTC. Its translation is CASSLQSAGLARSYNEQFF.

The chain has TRBV10-3 and TRBJ2-5; 13 positions match TRBD2. The CDR3 is made up of 18 amino acids. Per germline, CDR1 ENHRY and CDR2 SYGVKD. The V segment lost 2 bases and the J segment 4 bases; nucleotides outside the gene matches: 10. CDR3 amino acids: CAISEKKPGLAGPETQYF. CDR3 nucleotides: TGTGCCATCAGTGAGAAAAAACCGGGACTAGCGGGACCAGAGACCCAGTACTTC.

The rearrangement links TRBV14 to TRBJ2-1; 8 bases are a match to TRBD2. After removal of 4 bases from V and 8 bases from J, the junction contained 16 bases not matched to a gene. The CDR3 is 17 amino acids. The germline gives CDR1 SGHDN, CDR2 FVKESK. CDR3 DNA sequence: TGTGCCAGCAGCCGATCGGGAGGGCCGGGCGGATTGCATGAGCAGTTCTTC. As protein: CASSRSGGPGGLHEQFF.

CDR3 coding DNA: TGCGCCAGCAGCCAAGGTAGCGGGGGCTCTGGGGCCAACGTCCTGACTTTC. Its translation is CASSQGSGGSGANVLTF. The chain combines TRBV4-1 with TRBJ2-6, with TRBD2 identical over 9 bases. This CDR3 is 17 amino acids long. V lost 1 base and J lost 0; bases outside the gene matches: 1. The germline gives CDR1 MGHRA, CDR2 YSYEKL.